One sample yielded the 9 T cell receptor beta chains listed below, sequenced in a study of cytomegalovirus exposure and HLA in healthy donors. Researchers ran the PCR with 60 Vbeta and 13 Jbeta primers. The repertoire was sequenced with immunoSEQ multiplex PCR; TCRdb's copy has only in-frame clones and lacks some. Across 130,000 or so clones, the top ten clones capture 2% of the sample. Material for sequencing was PBMCs. These receptors were obtained from a woman aged 55-70 years in good health and CMV-seronegative.

The V call is TRBV7-2, the J call TRBJ1-3, with 7 bases matching TRBD1. V dropped 3 bases and J dropped 10; count of bases not matched to a gene: 9. Per germline, CDR1 SGHTA and CDR2 FQGNSA. The CDR3 is 14 residues long. Here the CDR3 reads CASSLGQFLSTIYF. The DNA of the CDR3 is TGTGCCAGCAGCTTGGGACAGTTTTTAAGTACCATATATTTT.

The V gene is TRBV9, the J gene TRBJ2-3, with no clear D. This CDR3 has 14 residues. Germline values: CDR1 SGDLS, CDR2 YYNGEE. V lost 5 bases and J 1 base, leaving 11 bases between the germline ends. The CDR3 region has the DNA TGTGCCAGCAGTCCCCTCCCTGGCACAGATACGCAGTATTTT. It yields the protein CASSPLPGTDTQYF.

This chain uses TRBV11-2 with TRBJ1-1; 7 bases align to TRBD1. J gave up 0 bases and V 5 bases, and 15 bases lay outside the gene matches. CDR3 length equals 18 residues. Germline V lookup: CDR1 SGHAT, CDR2 FQNNGV. CDR3 in DNA: TGTGCCAGCAGCACCAGACGTGGGGACAGTTCTATGAACACTGAAGCTTTCTTT. It specifies CASSTRRGDSSMNTEAFF.

The chain recombines TRBV9 with TRBJ1-6; 7 positions agree with TRBD1. Per germline, CDR1 SGDLS and CDR2 YYNGEE. The CDR3 length is 16 residues. V trimming: 0 bases; J trimming: 7 bases; junction bases outside the gene matches: 7. The CDR3 bases are TGTGCCAGCAGCGTAGCTTGGGACAGCCGAAATTCACCCCTCCACTTT. Its translation: CASSVAWDSRNSPLHF.

The chain is built from TRBV6-6 and TRBJ2-5; D call uncertain. V lost 7 bases and J 5 bases, leaving 11 bases between the germline ends. CDR3 length: 12 amino acids. Per germline, CDR1 MNHNY and CDR2 SVGAGI (reference sequence). CDR3 nucleotide sequence: TGTGCCAGCACTCTTCAGAGGGAGACCCAGTACTTC. Amino acids: CASTLQRETQYF.

The V gene is TRBV4-2, the J gene TRBJ1-4, with a tentative D call TRBD1 (5 bases). V was trimmed by 0 bases and J by 3 bases, leaving 11 bases between them. This CDR3 comprises 16 residues. Germline assignment: CDR1 LGHNA and CDR2 YNFKEQ. CDR3 bases: TGTGCCAGCAGCCAAGATAGGTGGGGCTCTAATGAAAAACTGTTTTTT. Protein sequence: CASSQDRWGSNEKLFF.

V usage is TRBV7-8 and J usage is TRBJ1-4; 10 bases line up with TRBD1. The CDR3 spans 15 residues. The germline gives CDR1 SGHVS, CDR2 FQNEAQ. V was pared by 2 bases and J by 7 bases, with 4 bases of the junction left unmatched. As DNA, the CDR3 is TGTGCCAGCAGCTTACCGGGACAGGGGAGTGAAAAACTGTTTTTT. Its protein is CASSLPGQGSEKLFF.

Concerning this clone itself: Other DNA sequences within the sample encode an identical CDR3. This rearrangement joins TRBV15 to TRBJ1-4; D not certain. The CDR3 extends over 15 amino acids. The V gene's germline CDR1 is LNHNV and CDR2 YYDKDF (reference sequence). V lost 1 base to trimming and J lost 8 bases, with 14 bases between them. CDR3 in amino acids: CATSRGDKAQEKLFF. The CDR3 nucleotides are TGTGCCACCAGCAGAGGCGACAAAGCCCAAGAAAAACTGTTTTTT.

This rearrangement joins TRBV5-6 to TRBJ2-5, with 9 bases aligning to TRBD1. Trimming cost V 0 bases and J 2 bases; bases outside gene matches: 2. Germline V gene data show CDR1 as SGHDT and CDR2 as YYEEEE. CDR3 length: 15 residues. CDR3 sequence: CASSLGDRAQETQYF. CDR3 in DNA: TGTGCCAGCAGCTTGGGGGACAGGGCTCAAGAGACCCAGTACTTC. The whole variable domain, filled in from reference TRBV5-6 and TRBJ2-5, reads DAGVTQSPTHLIKTRGQQVTLRCSPKSGHDTVSWYQQALGQGPQFIFQYYEEEERQRGNFPDRFSGHQFPNYSSELNVNALLLGDSALYLCASSLGDRAQETQYFGPGTRLLVL.